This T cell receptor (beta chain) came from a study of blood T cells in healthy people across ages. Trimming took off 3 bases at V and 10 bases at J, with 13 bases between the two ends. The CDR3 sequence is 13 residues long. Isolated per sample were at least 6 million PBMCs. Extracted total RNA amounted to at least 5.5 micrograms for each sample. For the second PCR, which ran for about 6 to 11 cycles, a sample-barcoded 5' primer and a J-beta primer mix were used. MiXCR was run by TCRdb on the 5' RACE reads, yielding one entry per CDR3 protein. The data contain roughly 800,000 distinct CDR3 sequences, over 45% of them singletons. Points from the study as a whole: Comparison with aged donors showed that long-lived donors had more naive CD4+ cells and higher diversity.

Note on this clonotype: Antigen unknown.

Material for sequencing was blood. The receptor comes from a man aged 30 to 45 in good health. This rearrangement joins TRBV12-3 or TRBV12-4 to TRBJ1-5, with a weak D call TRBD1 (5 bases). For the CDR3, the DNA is TGTGCCAGCAGTTTTGGGGCCAGTCAACCCCAGCATTTT. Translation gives CASSFGASQPQHF.